The 17 T cell receptor beta chains in this list originate from one sample, sequenced in a study of tumor-infiltrating lymphocytes in primary liver carcinoma. The template, about 540 ng total RNA, yielded TCR beta cDNA made with a constant-region primer. TCR beta libraries came from three nested multiplex PCR rounds using slightly modified ARM-PCR. The two initial PCR rounds, nine to eleven cycles each, used TRBV1-TRBV30 forward and C-beta reverse primers. TCRdb re-called the multiplex PCR reads through MiXCR, storing one row per CDR3 protein. In the table there are fewer than 75,000 distinct CDR3 sequences, about 65% of which are singletons. Each 20-30 mg portion of unsorted bulk tissue served as the source for co-extraction of RNA and DNA. Sequencing was performed on liver tumor tissue from sampling region 4. As for subset: tumor region T4, right-lateral pole. These receptor sequences come from a man aged 40-55 years with primary liver carcinoma and hepatitis B virus infection.

The sample holds a few counts of this clonotype. A much larger clonotype is one base distant, so this may be a read error. V is TRBV6-5 and J is TRBJ2-7; D call uncertain. The germline V gene has CDR1 MNHEY and CDR2 SVGAGI. This CDR3 has 12 amino acids. V was clipped by 5 bases and J by 1 base, with 6 bases between them. Here the CDR3 DNA reads TGTGCCAGCAGTGGCGGTTCCTACGAGCAGTACTTC. It is translated as CASSGGSYEQYF.

In regard to this clonotype: At one end, the junction sequence differs from germline, possibly due to a read error. V usage is TRBV11-2 and J usage is TRBJ2-3, with 8 positions matching TRBD1. From germline, CDR1 is SGHAT and CDR2 FQNNGV. This CDR3 has 15 residues. The CDR3 DNA follows: TGTGACAGCAGCCAGACAGGGGCGGGCACAGATACGCAATATTTT. Translated: CDSSQTGAGTDTQYF. The variable domain in full, completed from reference TRBV11-2 and TRBJ2-3, reads EAGVAQSPRYKIIEKRQSVAFWCNPISGHATLYWYQQILGQGPKLLIQFQNNGVVDDSQLPKDRFSAERLKGVDSTLKIQPAKLEDSAVYLCDSSQTGAGTDTQYFGPGTRLTVL.

As to this clonotype: At one end the junction does not follow the germline gene, possibly because of a read error. This chain uses TRBV28 with TRBJ2-7; 11 bases fit TRBD2. The CDR3 spans 14 residues. In germline, CDR1 is MDHEN, CDR2 SYDVKM. The CDR3: CASSPLAGDYDQYF. In DNA, the CDR3 is TGTGCTAGCAGTCCACTAGCGGGAGACTACGACCAGTACTTC.

As regards this clonotype: A clone one base away is much larger, so this may be a read error. V gene TRBV5-1 combines with J gene TRBJ1-1; the D gene is possibly TRBD1 (5 bases). The CDR3 sequence is 15 residues long. V was trimmed by 4 bases and J by 2 bases, leaving 15 bases between them. In germline, CDR1 is SGHRS, CDR2 YFSETQ. The CDR3 DNA is TGCGCCAGCAGCGCCTCGGCAGGGAGCAACACTGAAGCTTTCTTT. Translating it yields CASSASAGSNTEAFF.

About this clonotype itself: Relative to the germline gene, one junction end is altered; a read error may explain this. V usage is TRBV5-4 and J usage is TRBJ2-5; 10 bases align to TRBD2. Germline-derived CDR1 and CDR2 are SGHNT and YYREEE (reference sequence). CDR3 length equals 16 residues. CDR3 in amino acids: CANSYGLAVAQETQYF. CDR3 DNA: TGTGCCAACAGCTATGGACTAGCGGTGGCCCAAGAGACCCAGTACTTC.

This clonotype was counted once. This chain joins TRBV29-1 and TRBJ2-1; 7 nucleotides agree with TRBD1. Looked up from germline, CDR1 is SQVTM and CDR2 is ANQGSEA. The CDR3 contains 14 residues. Losses at the gene ends were 6 bases for V and 2 bases for J; bases not matched to a gene: 7. The CDR3 coding sequence is TGCAGCGTCCTTGAACAGGGGACCTACAATGAGCAGTTCTTC. It is translated as CSVLEQGTYNEQFF.

J is TRBJ2-3 and V is TRBV14; D possibly matches TRBD1 or TRBD2 (5 bases each). Trimming took 7 bases from V and 4 from J, leaving 18 bases between them. Per germline, CDR1 SGHDN and CDR2 FVKESK. This CDR3 spans 15 amino acids. The CDR3 DNA is TGTGCCAGCACCAACGGGGCTAACGTGGCAGATACGCAGTATTTT. As protein: CASTNGANVADTQYF.

Comments on this clonotype: A read error may account for a junction end that differs from germline. The chain carries TRBV29-1 and TRBJ2-1; D might be TRBD2 (6 bases). CDR1 is SQVTM and CDR2 is ANQGSEA in the germline V gene. The CDR3 has 17 residues. CDR3 bases: TGCAGCGTTGAAGATGTCGGGGGAGCCCTTTCCAACAATGAACAGTTCTTC. Translation: CSVEDVGGALSNNEQFF.

This clonotype was found a few times. V usage is TRBV29-1 and J usage is TRBJ2-1; TRBD1 matches 7 bases. CDR1 SQVTM and CDR2 ANQGSEA come from the germline V gene. There are 12 residues in the CDR3. V shed 2 bases, J shed 7 bases, and the junction held 2 bases outside the gene matches. In nucleotides, the CDR3 is TGCAGCGTTGAACAGGGGGTGAATGAGCAGTTCTTC. Translated, it gives CSVEQGVNEQFF.

V and J are TRBV6-6 and TRBJ2-3, with D hard to call. V lost 5 bases, J lost 2 bases, and 17 bases lay in between. Per the germline V gene, CDR1 is MNHNY and CDR2 is SVGAGI (reference sequence). There are 16 residues in the CDR3. CDR3 sequence: CASSPILSGVTDTQYF. CDR3 in DNA: TGTGCCAGCAGTCCCATCCTGAGTGGAGTCACAGATACGCAGTATTTT.

As concerns this clonotype: The conserved final phenylalanine or tryptophan is absent from the CDR3, which likely points to a read error. The gene calls are TRBV6-1 and TRBJ2-1, with 10 bases lining up with TRBD1. The CDR3 spans 13 residues. Germline V gives CDR1 MNHNS, CDR2 SASEGT. The CDR3 nucleotides read TGTGCCATCAGTGAAGGGACAGGGGATGAGCAGTTCTCC. It encodes CAISEGTGDEQFS.

The chain uses TRBV11-2 and TRBJ2-7; tentative D call: TRBD2 (5 bases). Deletions cut 5 bases from V and 3 bases from J, with 8 bases between. The CDR3 spans 12 residues. Germline CDR1 and CDR2: SGHAT and FQNNGV. The CDR3 region has the DNA TGTGCCAGCAGCCCCGAGGGCTACGAGCAGTACTTC. Its protein product is CASSPEGYEQYF.

This chain connects TRBV4-3 to TRBJ2-7; 12 positions match TRBD2. Germline CDR1 reads LGHNA; CDR2 reads YSLEER. There are 15 residues in the CDR3. CDR3 DNA: TGCGCATGCAGCCAGGAGCTAGCGGGAGGGCACGAGCAGTACTTC. Translated: CACSQELAGGHEQYF.

This clonotype has more than one count but fewer than ten. A much larger clone differs from this one at a single base, so this may be a read error. The chain is built from TRBV11-2 and TRBJ2-5; 8 bases align to TRBD2. The CDR3 has 14 amino acids. CDR1 is SGHAT, CDR2 FQNNGV, per germline. The V gene end was trimmed by 4 bases and the J gene end by 2 bases; junction bases not matched to a gene: 3. CDR3 loop: CASSSSGGQETQYF. CDR3 nucleotide sequence: TGTGCCAGCAGCTCCAGCGGGGGACAAGAGACCCAGTACTTC.

Turning to this clonotype: The junction shows a germline mismatch at one end, possibly a read error. The V call is TRBV12-3 or TRBV12-4, the J call TRBJ1-5, with 8 bases lining up with TRBD1. The CDR3 covers 14 residues. As DNA, the CDR3 is TGCGCCAGCAGTAGGACAGGGAGCAATCAGCTCCAGCATTTC. It codes for CASSRTGSNQLQHF.

The genes are TRBV7-9 and TRBJ1-5, with TRBD1 as a possible D gene (5 bases). From germline, CDR1 is SEHNR and CDR2 FQNEAQ (reference sequence). The V gene lost 8 bases and the J gene lost 4 bases, with 12 bases spanning the gap. The CDR3 spans 13 residues. The CDR3 nucleotides are TGTGCCAGCGAAGGGGCACGAAATCAGCCCCAGCATTTT. It translates to CASEGARNQPQHF.

This clonotype was seen at least ten times. The rearrangement uses TRBV6-1 and TRBJ1-5, with 9 bases that match TRBD1. Germline V gene data show CDR1 as MNHNS and CDR2 as SASEGT. There are 14 residues in the CDR3. V was pared by 7 bases and J by 2 bases, with 3 bases of the junction left unmatched. CDR3 residues: CASMRTGGNQPQHF. The CDR3 region has the DNA TGTGCCAGCATGAGGACAGGGGGCAATCAGCCCCAGCATTTT.